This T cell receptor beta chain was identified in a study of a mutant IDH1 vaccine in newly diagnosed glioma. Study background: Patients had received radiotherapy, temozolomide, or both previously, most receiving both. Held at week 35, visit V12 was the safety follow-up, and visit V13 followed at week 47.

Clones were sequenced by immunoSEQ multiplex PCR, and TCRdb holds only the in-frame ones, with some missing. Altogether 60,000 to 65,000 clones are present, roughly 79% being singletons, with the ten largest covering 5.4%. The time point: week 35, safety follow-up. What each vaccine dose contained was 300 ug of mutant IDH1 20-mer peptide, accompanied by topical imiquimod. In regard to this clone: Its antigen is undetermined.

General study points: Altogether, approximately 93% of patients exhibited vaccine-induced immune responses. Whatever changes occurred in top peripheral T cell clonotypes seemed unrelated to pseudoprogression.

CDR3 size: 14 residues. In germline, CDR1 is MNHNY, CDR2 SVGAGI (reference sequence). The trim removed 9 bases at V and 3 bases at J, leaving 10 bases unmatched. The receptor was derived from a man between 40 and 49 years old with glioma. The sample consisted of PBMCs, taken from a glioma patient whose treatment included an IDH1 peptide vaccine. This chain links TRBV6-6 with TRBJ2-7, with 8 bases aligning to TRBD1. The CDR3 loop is CASTGQGGLYEQYF. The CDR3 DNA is TGTGCCAGTACCGGACAGGGAGGTCTCTACGAGCAGTACTTC.